The rows below give T cell receptor beta chains drawn from one sample of a study of shared clonotypes between healthy human individuals. Assay used: immunoSEQ multiplex PCR; TCRdb lists only in-frame clones, some missing. The sample includes about a million clones, around 74% of them seen just once. The specimen sequenced was memory CD4+ T cells sorted from blood. Receptors were obtained from a man aged 18 to 29 in good health. Each CDR3 is given with its conserved first and last residue. D genes are given only for firm matches. Size values are once, few and many counts, or a class for expanded clones, and some rows have none.

CDR3 protein: CASGFVQSTDTQYF
CDR3 DNA: TGTGCTAGTGGTTTCGTACAGAGCACAGATACGCAGTATTTT
clone size: NA
J gene: TRBJ2-3
D gene: NA
V gene: TRBV12-5

CDR3 protein: CASSPNPPDTQYF
CDR3 DNA: TGTGCCAGCAGCCCTAACCCCCCAGATACGCAGTATTTT
clone size: NA
J gene: TRBJ2-3
D gene: NA
V gene: TRBV7-9

CDR3 protein: CASSRAGNYEQYF
CDR3 DNA: TGTGCCAGCAGCCGGGCGGGGAACTACGAGCAGTACTTC
clone size: NA
J gene: TRBJ2-7
D gene: NA
V gene: TRBV7-8

CDR3 protein: CASSEGTGLNQPQHF
CDR3 DNA: TGCGCCAGCAGCGAAGGGACAGGCCTCAATCAGCCCCAGCATTTT
clone size: NA
J gene: TRBJ1-5
D gene: TRBD1
V gene: TRBV5-1

CDR3 protein: CASSFGRRREAFF
CDR3 DNA: TGTGCCAGCAGCTTTGGACGGCGGCGGGAAGCTTTCTTT
clone size: NA
J gene: TRBJ1-1
D gene: NA
V gene: TRBV5-8

CDR3 protein: CASSTTGSGTEAFF
CDR3 DNA: TGTGCCAGCTCAACCACAGGGTCGGGCACTGAAGCTTTCTTT
clone size: once
J gene: TRBJ1-1
D gene: NA
V gene: TRBV18

CDR3 protein: CASRTTTDRAYEQYF
CDR3 DNA: TGTGCCAGCAGAACGACAACGGACAGGGCCTACGAGCAGTACTTC
clone size: NA
J gene: TRBJ2-7
D gene: TRBD1
V gene: TRBV6-1

CDR3 protein: CASREGGNNSPLHF
CDR3 DNA: TGTGCCAGCAGGGAGGGGGGCAATAATTCACCCCTCCACTTT
clone size: few
J gene: TRBJ1-6
D gene: NA
V gene: TRBV6-1

CDR3 protein: CASISGTSGRGEQFF
CDR3 DNA: TGTGCCAGCATATCCGGGACTAGCGGTCGGGGCGAGCAGTTCTTC
clone size: NA
J gene: TRBJ2-1
D gene: TRBD2
V gene: TRBV6-1

CDR3 protein: CASSSNLPGTFYEQYF
CDR3 DNA: TGTGCCAGTAGTTCGAACCTCCCTGGGACCTTCTACGAGCAGTACTTC
clone size: NA
J gene: TRBJ2-7
D gene: NA
V gene: TRBV19

CDR3 protein: CASSKAGLISTDTQYF
CDR3 DNA: TGTGCCAGCAGCAAGGCGGGACTTATTAGCACAGATACGCAGTATTTT
clone size: once
J gene: TRBJ2-3
D gene: NA
V gene: TRBV7-2